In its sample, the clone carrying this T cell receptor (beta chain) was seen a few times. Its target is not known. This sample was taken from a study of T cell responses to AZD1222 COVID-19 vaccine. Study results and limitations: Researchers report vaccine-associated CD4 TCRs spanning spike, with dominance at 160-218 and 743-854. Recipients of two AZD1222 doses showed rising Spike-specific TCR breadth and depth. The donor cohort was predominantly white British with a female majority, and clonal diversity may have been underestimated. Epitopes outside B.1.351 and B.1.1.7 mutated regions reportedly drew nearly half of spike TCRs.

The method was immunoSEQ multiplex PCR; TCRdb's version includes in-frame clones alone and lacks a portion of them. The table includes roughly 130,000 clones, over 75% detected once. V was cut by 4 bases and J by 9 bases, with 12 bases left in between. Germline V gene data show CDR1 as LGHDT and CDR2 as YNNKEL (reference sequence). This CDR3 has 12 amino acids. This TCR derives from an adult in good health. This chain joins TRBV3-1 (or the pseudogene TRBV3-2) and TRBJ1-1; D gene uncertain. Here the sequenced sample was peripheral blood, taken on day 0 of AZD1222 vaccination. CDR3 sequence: CASSRGGVQAFF. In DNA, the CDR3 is TGTGCCAGCAGCCGCGGCGGGGTTCAAGCTTTCTTT.